This T cell receptor (beta chain) was sequenced in a study of T cells after yellow fever vaccination. This clonotype was counted between two and nine times. What it recognizes is unknown. Study-wide points: Bulk-population clonotypes that are abundant could appear as contaminants in FACS-sorted repertoires.

This CDR3 is 15 amino acids long. Germline V gene sequence: CDR1 MNHEY, CDR2 SVGAGI. V was shortened by 3 bases and J by 8 bases, with 18 bases between the two germline ends. TCRdb recomputed calls from the 5' RACE reads with MiXCR, one row per CDR3 protein. The repertoire includes about 230,000 distinct CDR3 sequences, about 7% of them detected once, and about 1% sits in the top ten. This rearrangement joins TRBV6-5 to TRBJ2-3; a possible D gene is TRBD2 (6 bases). The TCR sequence derives from a man aged 30 to 45 who received the YFV17D yellow fever vaccine. Sequenced material: CD4+ T cells sorted from PBMCs, taken on the day of the yellow fever booster vaccination. Here the CDR3 reads CASSYSRDSAVTQYF. The CDR3 nucleotides are TGTGCCAGCAGTTATTCACGGGACTCCGCCGTTACGCAGTATTTT.